The 31 T cell receptor beta chains below all came from one sample that was sequenced in a study of T cell changes during pregnancy in multiple sclerosis. Method: immunoSEQ multiplex PCR; TCRdb's copy keeps in-frame clones and lacks some. The table includes approximately 90,000 clones, just under 95% detected once. This material consisted of peripheral blood, taken in the third trimester of pregnancy. The origin of the receptors is a female donor with multiple sclerosis, enrolled in a pregnancy study.

J is TRBJ2-2 and V is TRBV6-4; 7 bases are shared with TRBD2. CDR1 and CDR2 from the germline V gene are MRHNA and SNTAGT. This CDR3 contains 15 residues. V lost 0 bases to trimming and J lost 2 bases; unmatched junction nucleotides: 0. The CDR3 is CASSDSAGNTGELFF. The CDR3 DNA reads as TGTGCCAGCAGTGACTCAGCGGGAAACACCGGGGAGCTGTTTTTT.

The chain uses TRBV9 and TRBJ2-1, with TRBD2 matching over 11 bases. J lost 3 bases, V lost 3 bases, and 2 bases had no gene match. This CDR3 has 15 amino acids. Germline lookup yields CDR1 SGDLS and CDR2 YYNGEE. CDR3 region: CASSGGTSGYNEQFF. The CDR3 nucleotides are TGTGCCAGCAGCGGCGGGACTAGCGGCTACAATGAGCAGTTCTTC.

The chain has TRBV7-3 and TRBJ1-1; unclear D gene. Germline V gene sequence: CDR1 SGHTA, CDR2 FQGTGA. CDR3 length equals 13 residues. V was trimmed by 5 bases and J by 1 base, leaving 8 bases between them. In nucleotides, the CDR3 is TGTGCCAGCAGCCGACAAGCGAACACTGAAGCTTTCTTT. The encoded protein is CASSRQANTEAFF.

This clone appeared once. The V and J genes are TRBV15 and TRBJ2-7; the D is unclear. The CDR3 spans 14 residues. Germline CDR1 LNHNV, CDR2 YYDKDF (reference sequence). V lost 5 bases and J 6 bases, leaving 17 bases between the germline ends. The CDR3 sequence: CATSYDTSSSEQYF. CDR3 DNA sequence: TGTGCCACCAGCTACGATACGTCCAGTTCCGAGCAGTACTTC.

The V gene is TRBV19, the J gene TRBJ1-1; D unclear. With 3 bases removed from V and 3 bases from J, the gap between germline ends came to 5 bases. Per germline, CDR1 LNHDA and CDR2 SQIVND (reference sequence). The CDR3 runs 12 residues. The CDR3 spells CASSIYDTEAFF. In DNA form, the CDR3 reads TGTGCCAGTAGTATCTACGACACTGAAGCTTTCTTT.

As DNA, the CDR3 is TGCGCCAGCAGCTTCGGACAGGGAAGGGATACGCAGTATTTT. It encodes CASSFGQGRDTQYF. The rearrangement uses TRBV5-1 and TRBJ2-3; TRBD1 agrees at 8 bases. CDR1 is SGHRS and CDR2 is YFSETQ in the germline V gene. V lost 2 bases to trimming and J lost 6 bases; unmatched junction nucleotides: 5. The CDR3 consists of 14 residues. Variable domain in full (rest from reference TRBV5-1 and TRBJ2-3): KAGVTQTPRYLIKTRGQQVTLSCSPISGHRSVSWYQQTPGQGLQFLFEYFSETQRNKGNFPGRFSGRQFSNSRSEMNVSTLELGDSALYLCASSFGQGRDTQYFGPGTRLTVL.

The chain has TRBV9 and TRBJ1-1; 8 positions match TRBD1. With V trimmed by 0 bases and J by 6 bases, 13 bases remained unmatched. Germline assignment: CDR1 SGDLS and CDR2 YYNGEE. The CDR3 runs 17 residues. The CDR3 protein is CASSVGDRIVQRPEAFF. Written as DNA, the CDR3 is TGTGCCAGCAGCGTAGGGGACAGGATTGTTCAACGGCCTGAAGCTTTCTTT.

The rearrangement uses TRBV5-1 and TRBJ2-5; 11 nucleotides match TRBD2. Germline CDR1 reads SGHRS; CDR2 reads YFSETQ. This CDR3 region has 15 residues. The junction had 5 bases not matched to a gene; V was cut back by 4 bases and J by 3 bases. CDR3 sequence reads: CASSRLAGGKETQYF. The CDR3 DNA sequence: TGCGCCAGCAGCAGATTAGCGGGAGGGAAAGAGACCCAGTACTTC. Based on the CDR3 plus reference TRBV5-1 and TRBJ2-5, the full variable domain is KAGVTQTPRYLIKTRGQQVTLSCSPISGHRSVSWYQQTPGQGLQFLFEYFSETQRNKGNFPGRFSGRQFSNSRSEMNVSTLELGDSALYLCASSRLAGGKETQYFGPGTRLLVL.

This clone came up a few times. This sequence joins TRBV2 and TRBJ2-2, with D unresolved. V lost 8 bases and J lost 4, with 11 bases in between. CDR1 and CDR2 from the germline V gene are SNHLY and FYNNEI. CDR3 length: 13 residues. This chain's CDR3 is CASPGLVTGELFF. CDR3 sequence (DNA): TGTGCCAGCCCCGGGTTGGTCACCGGGGAGCTGTTTTTT.

The chain links TRBV4-2 to TRBJ1-1, with 10 bases that match TRBD1. Trimming removed 6 bases from V and 1 base from J; junction bases left unmatched: 5. Germline-derived CDR1 and CDR2 are LGHNA and YNFKEQ. The CDR3 totals 15 residues. The CDR3 here is CASRDRGYSNTEAFF. For the CDR3, the DNA is TGTGCCAGCAGGGACAGGGGGTATTCGAACACTGAAGCTTTCTTT.

This chain connects TRBV5-4 to TRBJ1-1; perhaps TRBD1 as D (5 bases). The CDR3 is 13 residues long. Germline assignment: CDR1 SGHNT and CDR2 YYREEE (reference sequence). Trimming left V 6 bases short and J 4 bases short, with 13 bases between. The DNA for the CDR3 is TGTGCCAGCACTCTAACGGGGGGCACTGAAGCTTTCTTT. It encodes CASTLTGGTEAFF.

This chain connects TRBV27 to TRBJ2-3; 10 nucleotides match TRBD2. V was pared by 0 bases and J by 4 bases, with 1 base of the junction left unmatched. Germline assignment: CDR1 MNHEY and CDR2 SMNVEV (reference sequence). The CDR3 is made up of 15 amino acids. Written as DNA, the CDR3 is TGTGCCAGCAGTTTATCTCTAGCGGGGGCAGATACGCAGTATTTT. Amino acids: CASSLSLAGADTQYF.

The gene calls are TRBV7-9 and TRBJ2-5; 8 bases fit TRBD2. V was clipped by 3 bases and J by 6 bases; unmatched bases: 3. This CDR3 contains 13 residues. Germline-derived CDR1 and CDR2 are SEHNR and FQNEAQ (reference sequence). This CDR3 is CASSFAGGKTQYF. CDR3 nucleotide sequence: TGTGCCAGCAGCTTTGCGGGAGGAAAGACCCAGTACTTC.

The chain employs TRBV19 and TRBJ1-1, with D maybe TRBD1 (5 bases). CDR1 and CDR2 from the germline V gene are LNHDA and SQIVND (reference sequence). The ends were cut back, 5 bases at V and 4 bases at J, with 20 bases in the middle. The CDR3 spans 16 residues. CDR3 DNA: TGTGCCAGTAGTCGCCGGAGGGGTGGAGGAAGCACTGAAGCTTTCTTT. Translated, it gives CASSRRRGGGSTEAFF. Complete variable domain (other parts from reference TRBV19 and TRBJ1-1): DGGITQSPKYLFRKEGQNVTLSCEQNLNHDAMYWYRQDPGQGLRLIYYSQIVNDFQKGDIAEGYSVSREKKESFPLTVTSAQKNPTAFYLCASSRRRGGGSTEAFFGQGTRLTVV.

This chain uses TRBV28 with TRBJ1-5, with 9 bases lining up with TRBD1. Germline V gene data show CDR1 as MDHEN and CDR2 as SYDVKM. This CDR3 region has 16 residues. J was trimmed by 4 bases and V by 6 bases; bases with no gene match: 10. This CDR3 is CASSPQQGAANQPQHF. For the CDR3, the DNA is TGTGCCAGCAGCCCCCAACAGGGGGCTGCGAATCAGCCCCAGCATTTT.

CDR3 DNA: TGTGCCAGTAGCCCGGACAGGTTAAATGAAAAACTGTTTTTT. Its protein is CASSPDRLNEKLFF. This sequence joins TRBV19 and TRBJ1-4; 7 bases match TRBD1. Germline CDR1 LNHDA, CDR2 SQIVND (reference sequence). After removal of 6 bases from V and 5 bases from J, the junction contained 6 bases not matched to a gene. This CDR3 is 14 amino acids long.

The chain employs TRBV23-1 and TRBJ1-1; the D gene is possibly TRBD1 (5 bases). TRBV23-1 counts as an open reading frame of uncertain function. V was clipped by 3 bases and J by 5 bases, with 16 bases between them. The CDR3 covers 15 residues. CDR3 loop: CASSHPNRGKTEAFF. CDR3 in DNA: TGCGCCAGCAGTCACCCAAACCGGGGGAAAACTGAAGCTTTCTTT.

In its sample, this clone was seen once. The V and J genes are TRBV11-2 and TRBJ2-1; 11 bases are shared with TRBD2. Germline trimming cut 5 bases from V and 4 bases from J; bases unmatched to any gene: 4. The V gene's germline CDR1 is SGHAT and CDR2 FQNNGV. The CDR3 spans 15 residues. This CDR3 reads CASSPTSGEYNEQFF. CDR3 bases: TGTGCCAGCAGCCCGACTAGCGGGGAATACAATGAGCAGTTCTTC.

The chain recombines TRBV29-1 with TRBJ2-3; a possible D gene is TRBD1 (6 bases). CDR3 length equals 14 residues. CDR1 and CDR2 from the germline V gene are SQVTM and ANQGSEA. V was trimmed by 4 bases and J by 2 bases, leaving 13 bases between them. This CDR3 reads CSVGKGVTTDTQYF. Written as DNA, the CDR3 is TGCAGCGTTGGGAAGGGGGTCACCACAGATACGCAGTATTTT.

This clone was detected once. This chain links TRBV5-1 with TRBJ2-7, with a possible D match to TRBD2 (6 bases). CDR3 length: 14 amino acids. Germline CDR1 and CDR2: SGHRS and YFSETQ. Trimming took off 1 base at V and 5 bases at J, with 13 bases between the two ends. CDR3 in DNA: TGCGCCAGCAGCTTGAATTTGGGACTCGACGAGCAGTACTTC. Translation: CASSLNLGLDEQYF.

The rearrangement links TRBV27 to TRBJ2-7; D possibly corresponds to TRBD2 (5 bases). Trimming removed 3 bases from V and 2 bases from J, with 11 bases in between. The CDR3 has 14 amino acids. Germline CDR1 and CDR2: MNHEY and SMNVEV (reference sequence). The CDR3 sequence is CASSFRTGAYEQYF. The CDR3 nucleotides are TGTGCCAGCAGTTTTAGGACTGGCGCCTACGAGCAGTACTTC.

V usage is TRBV4-3 and J usage is TRBJ1-1, with no clear D. The length of the CDR3 is 13 residues. The V end lost 4 bases, the J end lost 2 bases, and 8 bases lay between the germline ends. In germline, CDR1 is LGHNA, CDR2 YSLEER. CDR3 sequence: CASSRSFNTEAFF. CDR3 nucleotide sequence: TGCGCCAGCAGCCGCAGTTTCAACACTGAAGCTTTCTTT.

The rearrangement joins TRBV7-2 to TRBJ2-6; D is unclear. The CDR3 has 13 amino acids. V was trimmed by 4 bases and J by 1 base, leaving 2 bases between them. Germline values: CDR1 SGHTA, CDR2 FQGNSA. CDR3 amino acids: CASSSSGANVLTF. CDR3 coding DNA: TGTGCCAGCAGCTCATCTGGGGCCAACGTCCTGACTTTC. The full variable domain, its missing parts supplied by reference TRBV7-2 and TRBJ2-6, is GAGVSQSPSNKVTEKGKDVELRCDPISGHTALYWYRQSLGQGLEFLIYFQGNSAPDKSGLPSDRFSAERTGGSVSTLTIQRTQQEDSAVYLCASSSSGANVLTFGAGSRLTVL.

This clone appeared a single time. The rearrangement links TRBV4-1 to TRBJ1-5; 7 positions match TRBD1. The germline gives CDR1 MGHRA, CDR2 YSYEKL. The CDR3 is 17 residues long. Trimming took 4 bases from V and 3 from J; bases not matched to a gene: 12. The CDR3 sequence is CASSPLGTGDLNQPQHF. CDR3 DNA sequence: TGCGCCAGCAGCCCCCTTGGAACAGGGGATCTCAATCAGCCCCAGCATTTT.

V gene TRBV5-6 combines with J gene TRBJ2-7; 7 bases agree with TRBD1. The CDR3 is 15 amino acids. J gave up 0 bases and V 2 bases, and 5 bases lay outside the gene matches. The V gene's germline CDR1 is SGHDT and CDR2 YYEEEE. CDR3 in DNA: TGTGCCAGCAGCTTAAGGACAGGTCTCTCCTACGAGCAGTACTTC. The encoded protein is CASSLRTGLSYEQYF.

This clone was seen just once. The rearrangement joins TRBV5-1 to TRBJ2-7, with 13 positions matching TRBD2. The CDR3 spans 14 residues. With V trimmed by 4 bases and J by 4 bases, 2 bases remained unmatched. Germline V CDR1 and CDR2: SGHRS, YFSETQ. This CDR3 reads CASSPGLAGYEQYF. Here the CDR3 DNA reads TGCGCCAGCAGCCCGGGACTAGCGGGATACGAGCAGTACTTC.

V is TRBV27 and J is TRBJ2-1; D call uncertain. Trimming left V 10 bases short and J 2 bases short, with 6 bases between. CDR3 size: 11 residues. The germline CDR1 and CDR2 sequences are MNHEY and SMNVEV (reference sequence). The CDR3 DNA follows: TGTGCCACGGTGGCCTACAATGAGCAGTTCTTC. This translates into CATVAYNEQFF.

CDR3 sequence (DNA): TGCGCCAGCAGCCAAGGGTATGCGGGAGGCACAGATACGCAGTATTTT. Translation: CASSQGYAGGTDTQYF. The chain joins TRBV4-1 to TRBJ2-3, with TRBD2 identical over 7 bases. J was trimmed by 1 base and V by 1 base; bases with no gene match: 5. CDR1 is MGHRA and CDR2 is YSYEKL in the germline V gene. The CDR3 covers 16 residues.

A few counts support this clone. V usage is TRBV7-2 and J usage is TRBJ2-3; no clear D gene. Germline V gives CDR1 SGHTA, CDR2 FQGNSA. The CDR3 spans 15 residues. V was clipped by 1 base and J by 2 bases, with 10 bases between them. The CDR3 region is CASSLVKRFTDTQYF. CDR3 sequence (DNA): TGTGCCAGCAGCTTAGTCAAACGGTTCACAGATACGCAGTATTTT.

The chain employs TRBV30 and TRBJ2-1, with 16 bases fitting TRBD2. Germline CDR1 GTSNPN, CDR2 SVGIG (reference sequence). With 3 bases clipped from V and 4 bases from J, the junction kept 21 bases outside the gene matches. This CDR3 has 22 residues. The CDR3 region has the DNA TGTGCCTGGAGGGGGGGACTAGCGGGAGGGCCTTGGTCGGAACCCACTTACAATGAGCAGTTCTTC. Its translation is CAWRGGLAGGPWSEPTYNEQFF.

On this clone itself: This sample also contains other DNA sequences that code for the same CDR3. The rearrangement links TRBV4-2 to TRBJ2-1; 7 bases match TRBD2. V shed 0 bases and J 2 bases; nucleotides not matched to a gene: 4. Per germline, CDR1 LGHNA and CDR2 YNFKEQ. This CDR3 spans 16 amino acids. For the CDR3, the DNA is TGTGCCAGCAGCCAAGATTGGAGCGGGGCCTACAATGAGCAGTTCTTC. This gives the protein CASSQDWSGAYNEQFF.